The clone carrying this T cell receptor beta chain was observed a handful of times. Its specificity is not known. The PCR was carried out with 60 Vbeta primers and 13 Jbeta primers. Sequenced by immunoSEQ multiplex PCR; TCRdb stores in-frame clones only, minus some. Of some 120,000 clones listed, more than 80% are singletons. V shed 3 bases, J shed 7 bases, and the junction held 3 bases outside the gene matches. Per germline, CDR1 MNHNS and CDR2 SASEGT. The CDR3 has 13 amino acids. The data originate from a study of cytomegalovirus exposure and HLA in healthy donors. Findings and caveats of the study: The availability of immune exposure information extended only to CMV serostatus. The authors excluded some V segments, including TRBV6-2 and TRBV6-3, as indistinguishable.

The sequencing sample was made of PBMCs. This receptor was identified in a middle-aged man in good health and CMV-seronegative. The rearrangement joins TRBV6-1 to TRBJ1-1; 9 bases match TRBD1. CDR3 bases: TGTGCCAGCAGTGAGGGGACAGGGTTTGAAGCTTTCTTT. This codes for CASSEGTGFEAFF.